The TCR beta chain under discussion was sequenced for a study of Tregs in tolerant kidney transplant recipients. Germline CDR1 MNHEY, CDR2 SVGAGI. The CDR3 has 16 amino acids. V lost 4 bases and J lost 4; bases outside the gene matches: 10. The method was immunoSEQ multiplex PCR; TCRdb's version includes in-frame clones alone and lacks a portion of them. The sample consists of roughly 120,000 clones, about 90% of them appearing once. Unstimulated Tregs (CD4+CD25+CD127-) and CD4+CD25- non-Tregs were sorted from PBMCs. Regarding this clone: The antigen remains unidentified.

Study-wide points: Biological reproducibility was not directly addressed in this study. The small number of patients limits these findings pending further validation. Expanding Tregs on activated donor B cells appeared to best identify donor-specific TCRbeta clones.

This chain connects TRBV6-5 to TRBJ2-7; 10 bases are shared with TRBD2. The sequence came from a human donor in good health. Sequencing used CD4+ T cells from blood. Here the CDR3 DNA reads TGTGCCAGCAGTTCCCCTTCTAGCGGGAGAGGGTACGAGCAGTACTTC. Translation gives CASSSPSSGRGYEQYF.